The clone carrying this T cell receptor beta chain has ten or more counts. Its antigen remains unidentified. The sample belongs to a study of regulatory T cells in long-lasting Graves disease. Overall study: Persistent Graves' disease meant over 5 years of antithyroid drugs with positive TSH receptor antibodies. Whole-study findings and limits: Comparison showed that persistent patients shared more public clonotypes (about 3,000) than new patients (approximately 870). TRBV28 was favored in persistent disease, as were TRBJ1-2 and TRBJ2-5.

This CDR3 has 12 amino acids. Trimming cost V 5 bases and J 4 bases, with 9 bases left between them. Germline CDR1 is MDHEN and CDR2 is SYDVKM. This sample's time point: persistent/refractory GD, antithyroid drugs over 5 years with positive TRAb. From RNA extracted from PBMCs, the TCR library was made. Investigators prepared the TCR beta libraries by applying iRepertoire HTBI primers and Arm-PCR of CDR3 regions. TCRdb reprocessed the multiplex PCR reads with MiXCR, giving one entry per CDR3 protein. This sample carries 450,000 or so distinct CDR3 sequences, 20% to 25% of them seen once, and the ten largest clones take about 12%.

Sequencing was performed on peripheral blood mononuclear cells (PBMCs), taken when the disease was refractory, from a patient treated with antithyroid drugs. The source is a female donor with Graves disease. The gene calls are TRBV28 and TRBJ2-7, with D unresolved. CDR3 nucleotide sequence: TGTGCCAGCAGTCCGGTCCAATACGAGCAGTACTTC. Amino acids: CASSPVQYEQYF.